The 22 T cell receptor beta chains listed next were all sequenced from one sample in a study of spatial heterogeneity in lung cancer. TCRdb passed the 5' RACE reads through MiXCR, listing each CDR3 protein once. The sample holds roughly 80,000 distinct CDR3 sequences; 8% are singletons and the top ten take 6.8%. Regarding time point: sample taken at primary tumor resection. Sequenced here: PBMCs, sampled at surgery. The receptor set was obtained from a male donor with early-stage non-small cell lung cancer.

This clonotype was detected many times. V and J are TRBV7-9 and TRBJ1-1; D unresolved. The CDR3 contains 14 residues. With 3 bases removed from V and 5 bases from J, the gap between germline ends came to 13 bases. Germline values: CDR1 SEHNR, CDR2 FQNEAQ (reference sequence). The DNA for the CDR3 is TGTGCCAGCAGCTTCGTGGGATTTGGGACTGAAGCTTTCTTT. This codes for CASSFVGFGTEAFF. Full variable domain (rest looked up from reference TRBV7-9 and TRBJ1-1): DTGVSQNPRHKITKRGQNVTFRCDPISEHNRLYWYRQTLGQGPEFLTYFQNEAQLEKSRLLSDRFSAERPKGSFSTLEIQRTEQGDSAMYLCASSFVGFGTEAFFGQGTRLTVV.

V usage is TRBV19 and J usage is TRBJ1-5; D call uncertain. The germline V gene encodes CDR1 LNHDA and CDR2 SQIVND (reference sequence). V was trimmed by 3 bases and J by 2 bases, leaving 11 bases between them. The CDR3 loop spans 15 amino acids. CDR3 in amino acids: CASSIERLRNQPQHF. CDR3 DNA: TGTGCCAGTAGTATCGAGCGGCTGCGCAATCAGCCCCAGCATTTT.

This clonotype was counted ten times or more. The CDR3 DNA reads as TGTGCCAGCAGTTATGGACCCTCCTTGGATGAAAAACTGTTTTTT. This translates into CASSYGPSLDEKLFF. V gene TRBV6-5 combines with J gene TRBJ1-4; no reliable D call. Trimming pared 3 bases from V and 6 bases from J, leaving 14 bases between. The CDR3 is 15 residues long. Germline loops: CDR1 MNHEY, CDR2 SVGAGI.

The chain carries TRBV27 and TRBJ2-7; 8 bases match TRBD2. The germline V gene has CDR1 MNHEY and CDR2 SMNVEV (reference sequence). V shed 2 bases, J shed 7 bases, and the junction held 13 bases outside the gene matches. CDR3 length: 16 residues. Here the CDR3 reads CASSLLSGRALGEQYF. The CDR3, as DNA: TGTGCCAGCAGTTTACTGAGCGGGAGAGCCCTTGGTGAGCAGTACTTC.

This clonotype was counted between two and nine times. This chain connects TRBV6-2 or TRBV6-3 to TRBJ2-7, with TRBD2 as a possible D gene (5 bases). Germline lookup yields CDR1 MNHEY and CDR2 SVGEGT. CDR3 length: 14 residues. Between the trimmed V and J ends, which lost 2 bases and 0 bases, there was a span of 8 bases. CDR3 loop: CASSYEGLSYEQYF. In nucleotides, the CDR3 is TGTGCCAGCAGTTACGAGGGCCTCTCCTACGAGCAGTACTTC.

At least ten counts were recorded for this clonotype. V is TRBV5-1 and J is TRBJ1-1; unclear D gene. V was trimmed by 2 bases and J by 0 bases, leaving 14 bases between them. Germline-derived CDR1 and CDR2 are SGHRS and YFSETQ. The CDR3 extends over 16 amino acids. This CDR3 reads CASSFGGPPLNTEAFF. The CDR3 DNA reads TGCGCCAGCAGCTTTGGAGGGCCCCCATTGAACACTGAAGCTTTCTTT.

V is TRBV5-1 and J is TRBJ1-4, with a weak D call TRBD1 (5 bases). The CDR3 loop spans 15 amino acids. Germline CDR1 SGHRS, CDR2 YFSETQ. Deletions cut 0 bases from V and 4 bases from J, with 10 bases between. CDR3 loop: CASSLGGAGNEKLFF. As DNA, the CDR3 is TGCGCCAGCAGCTTGGGCGGGGCGGGTAATGAAAAACTGTTTTTT. The whole variable domain, remainder taken from reference TRBV5-1 and TRBJ1-4, is KAGVTQTPRYLIKTRGQQVTLSCSPISGHRSVSWYQQTPGQGLQFLFEYFSETQRNKGNFPGRFSGRQFSNSRSEMNVSTLELGDSALYLCASSLGGAGNEKLFFGSGTQLSVL.

DNA of the CDR3: TGTGCCAGCAGCTCAACTCGGACTTGGGAGCAGTACTTC. It codes for CASSSTRTWEQYF. The genes are TRBV7-9 and TRBJ2-7; maybe TRBD2 (5 bases). Germline assignment: CDR1 SEHNR and CDR2 FQNEAQ (reference sequence). Trimming stripped 4 bases from V and 7 bases from J, with 14 bases between. The CDR3 runs 13 residues. The whole variable domain, remainder taken from reference TRBV7-9 and TRBJ2-7, is DTGVSQNPRHKITKRGQNVTFRCDPISEHNRLYWYRQTLGQGPEFLTYFQNEAQLEKSRLLSDRFSAERPKGSFSTLEIQRTEQGDSAMYLCASSSTRTWEQYFGPGTRLTVT.

This clonotype was picked up a small number of times. CDR3 sequence: CASSRWAGTNTGELFF. The CDR3 nucleotides are TGTGCCAGCAGTCGATGGGCAGGGACGAACACCGGGGAGCTGTTTTTT. V gene TRBV5-4 combines with J gene TRBJ2-2, with D perhaps TRBD1 (5 bases). This CDR3 is 16 amino acids long. V was cut by 5 bases and J by 0 bases, with 14 bases left in between. The germline CDR1 and CDR2 sequences are SGHNT and YYREEE (reference sequence).

This clonotype came up many times. The chain has TRBV20-1 and TRBJ2-7; 11 positions agree with TRBD2. V lost 3 bases, J lost 5 bases, and 9 bases stayed unmatched. The CDR3 extends over 15 amino acids. Germline CDR1 DFQATT, CDR2 SNEGSKA (reference sequence). CDR3 protein: CSASSLAGGYDEQYF. CDR3 in DNA: TGCAGTGCTAGTAGTCTAGCGGGGGGATATGACGAGCAGTACTTC.

This clonotype was seen repeatedly, ten times or more. The chain is built from TRBV4-1 and TRBJ1-5, with a weak D call TRBD1 (5 bases). Germline V gives CDR1 MGHRA, CDR2 YSYEKL. The V end lost 1 base, the J end lost 2 bases, and 6 bases lay between the germline ends. CDR3 length: 14 residues. CDR3 nucleotides: TGCGCCAGCAGCCAAGTCAGGGGCAATCAGCCCCAGCATTTT. Protein: CASSQVRGNQPQHF.

In its sample, this clonotype was seen many times. The rearrangement links TRBV24-1 to TRBJ2-1, with D possibly being TRBD1 (6 bases). The germline V gene encodes CDR1 KGHDR and CDR2 SFDVKD. The CDR3 contains 12 residues. Trimming took off 2 bases at V and 9 bases at J, with 7 bases between the two ends. CDR3 in DNA: TGTGCCACCAGTGATTACAGGGCTGAGCAGTTCTTC. The encoded protein is CATSDYRAEQFF.

This clonotype was seen ten or more times. The chain combines TRBV7-2 with TRBJ2-1; D tentatively reads TRBD1 or TRBD2 (5 bases each). The CDR3 covers 13 residues. Germline CDR1 reads SGHTA; CDR2 reads FQGNSA. Trimming stripped 0 bases from V and 7 bases from J, with 7 bases between. CDR3 nucleotides: TGTGCCAGCAGCTTAGCGTGGGGGAATGAGCAGTTCTTC. Amino acids: CASSLAWGNEQFF.

This chain connects TRBV12-3 or TRBV12-4 to TRBJ2-2, with D perhaps TRBD2 (6 bases). V was shortened by 2 bases and J by 2 bases, with 15 bases between the two germline ends. This CDR3 comprises 17 residues. CDR3 bases: TGTGCCAGCAGTTTAACGCTAGGGCGGGACAACACCGGGGAGCTGTTTTTT. It yields the protein CASSLTLGRDNTGELFF.

This clonotype was seen only a few times. CDR3 residues: CASSGGDRGPQHF. CDR3 nucleotides: TGTGCCTCGAGTGGAGGGGACAGGGGACCCCAGCATTTT. The rearrangement uses TRBV24-1 and TRBJ1-5, with 10 bases aligning to TRBD1. Germline trimming cut 12 bases from V and 10 bases from J; bases unmatched to any gene: 11. The CDR3 covers 13 residues. Germline CDR1 and CDR2: KGHDR and SFDVKD.

V and J are TRBV19 and TRBJ2-2; a weak D match, TRBD2 (6 bases). The CDR3 covers 14 residues. Germline loops: CDR1 LNHDA, CDR2 SQIVND (reference sequence). V was trimmed by 3 bases and J by 7 bases, leaving 12 bases between them. CDR3: CASSIREWIGELFF. CDR3 DNA: TGTGCCAGTAGTATCCGGGAGTGGATCGGGGAGCTGTTTTTT.

The chain employs TRBV18 and TRBJ2-3; weak D call: TRBD1 (5 bases). There are 15 residues in the CDR3. The germline CDR1 and CDR2 sequences are KGHSH and LQKENI. V was trimmed by 2 bases and J by 1 base, leaving 10 bases between them. The DNA of the CDR3 is TGTGCCAGCTCACCAGACAGTTGGGGCACAGATACGCAGTATTTT. The encoded protein is CASSPDSWGTDTQYF. The full variable domain, with the rest looked up from reference TRBV18 and TRBJ2-3, is NAGVMQNPRHLVRRRGQEARLRCSPMKGHSHVYWYRQLPEEGLKFMVYLQKENIIDESGMPKERFSAEFPKEGPSILRIQQVVRGDSAAYFCASSPDSWGTDTQYFGPGTRLTVL.

This clonotype was observed a few times. V usage is TRBV7-9 and J usage is TRBJ1-1; no definite D call. V shed 1 base and J shed 6 bases, with 12 bases lying between them. The CDR3 has 14 residues. The germline CDR1 and CDR2 sequences are SEHNR and FQNEAQ (reference sequence). The CDR3 bases are TGTGCCAGCAGCTTAGACTGGGGAGGTCCTGAAGCTTTCTTT. Protein sequence: CASSLDWGGPEAFF.

This clonotype was detected many times. The chain carries TRBV15 and TRBJ1-1; D is unclear. The CDR3 loop spans 14 amino acids. Germline CDR1 LNHNV, CDR2 YYDKDF (reference sequence). With 0 bases removed from V and 5 bases from J, the gap between germline ends came to 10 bases. CDR3 protein: CATSREGRETEAFF. In DNA form, the CDR3 reads TGTGCCACCAGCAGAGAAGGGCGGGAGACTGAAGCTTTCTTT.

The chain joins TRBV7-9 to TRBJ1-1, with D hard to call. Germline V CDR1 and CDR2: SEHNR, FQNEAQ (reference sequence). This CDR3 has 17 amino acids. V was trimmed by 3 bases and J by 3 bases, leaving 20 bases between them. CDR3 nucleotide sequence: TGTGCCAGCAGCTTGTCAAGACTAAGGGATGGGTACACTGAAGCTTTCTTT. This sequence encodes CASSLSRLRDGYTEAFF. Full variable domain (remainder filled in from reference TRBV7-9 and TRBJ1-1): DTGVSQNPRHKITKRGQNVTFRCDPISEHNRLYWYRQTLGQGPEFLTYFQNEAQLEKSRLLSDRFSAERPKGSFSTLEIQRTEQGDSAMYLCASSLSRLRDGYTEAFFGQGTRLTVV.

This clonotype was seen ten or more times. CDR3 in DNA: TGTGCCTGGAGTGTCTTACTAGCGGGAGCTGGAGATACGCAGTATTTT. The encoded protein is CAWSVLLAGAGDTQYF. The J gene is TRBJ2-3, the V gene TRBV30; the match to TRBD2 covers 11 bases. The germline V gene has CDR1 GTSNPN and CDR2 SVGIG (reference sequence). The CDR3 totals 16 residues. After removal of 0 bases from V and 5 bases from J, the junction contained 7 bases not matched to a gene.

The V and J genes are TRBV3-1 and TRBJ2-5, with unresolved D. Trimming removed 3 bases at V and 4 bases at J, with 6 bases between. CDR3 size: 12 residues. CDR1 is LGHDT, CDR2 YNNKEL, per germline (reference sequence). The DNA of the CDR3 is TGTGCCAGCAGCCAGAGGAGAGAGACCCAGTACTTC. Its protein is CASSQRRETQYF.